The present T cell receptor beta chain was sequenced within a study of blood T cell repertoires in COVID-19. Study-wide context: From T cells, B-cell-depleted T cells, or PBMCs came the material, which was cDNA or gDNA.

The table came from immunoSEQ multiplex PCR; TCRdb's copy has only in-frame clones and leaves some out. Of approximately 300,000 clones listed, about nine tenths are singletons. Participants were placed into cohorts based on the clinical history they reported. Two negative PCRs, clearance, or symptom resolution were required of recovered Cohort 3 donors. The J segment lost 5 bases and the V segment lost 2 bases, leaving 8 bases of the junction unmatched. Germline V gene data show CDR1 as MDHEN and CDR2 as SYDVKM. This CDR3 is 16 amino acids long. The V call is TRBV28, the J call TRBJ1-5; 8 bases fit TRBD1. The source is a woman aged 18-29 years who had recovered from COVID-19. Sequenced sample: PBMCs or T cells enriched from blood (not recorded which). Here the CDR3 DNA reads TGTGCCAGCAGTTTAGCCAGGGGGCGTTTCGATCAGCCCCAGCATTTT. It encodes CASSLARGRFDQPQHF.